The 24 T cell receptor beta chains below come from one sample, sequenced in a study of a mutant IDH1 vaccine in newly diagnosed glioma. Their antigens are not known. Time point of the sample: week 23, last vaccination. Topical imiquimod was applied with each vaccine dose, which held 300 ug of mutant IDH1 20-mer peptide. Using immunoSEQ multiplex PCR, the repertoire was profiled, and TCRdb retains in-frame clones only, with some absent. Among 26,000 or so clones listed, roughly 85% were seen once. This sample comprised PBMCs, obtained from a glioma patient whose treatment included an IDH1 peptide vaccine. The receptors come from a woman younger than 45 with glioma.

V and J are TRBV6-5 and TRBJ1-3; possibly TRBD1 for D (6 bases). Germline assignment: CDR1 MNHEY and CDR2 SVGAGI. The V end lost 2 bases, the J end lost 2 bases, and 10 bases lay between the germline ends. The CDR3 extends over 15 amino acids. CDR3 sequence: CASSYRTGTGNTIYF. CDR3 DNA sequence: TGTGCCAGCAGTTACCGCACAGGGACTGGAAACACCATATATTTT.

V usage is TRBV14 and J usage is TRBJ2-2; TRBD1 aligns across 11 bases. The CDR3 consists of 18 residues. Germline V CDR1 and CDR2: SGHDN, FVKESK. J was trimmed by 0 bases and V by 5 bases; bases with no gene match: 8. This chain's CDR3 is CASSLRRGQGANTGELFF. Written as DNA, the CDR3 is TGTGCCAGCAGCTTGCGGAGGGGACAGGGGGCGAACACCGGGGAGCTGTTTTTT.

The chain carries TRBV5-6 and TRBJ1-4; no firm D call. Germline V CDR1 and CDR2: SGHDT, YYEEEE. The CDR3 consists of 13 residues. V lost 0 bases to trimming and J lost 5 bases, with 5 bases between them. In DNA, the CDR3 is TGTGCCAGCAGCTTGGCCGGGAATGAAAAACTGTTTTTT. This encodes CASSLAGNEKLFF.

The chain has TRBV9 and TRBJ2-3; no clear D. The CDR3 is made up of 12 amino acids. Germline loops: CDR1 SGDLS, CDR2 YYNGEE. V gave up 3 bases and J gave up 6 bases, with 8 bases separating them. This CDR3 reads CASSDLGDTQYF. The CDR3 DNA sequence: TGTGCCAGCAGCGATCTTGGGGATACGCAGTATTTT.

This chain uses TRBV4-2 with TRBJ1-1; 7 nucleotides align to TRBD1. Trimming took 3 bases from V and 5 from J; bases not matched to a gene: 12. Per the germline V gene, CDR1 is LGHNA and CDR2 is YNFKEQ. The CDR3 length is 16 residues. The CDR3 spells CASSHTRGRRNTEAFF. The DNA for the CDR3 is TGTGCCAGCAGCCATACCAGGGGGAGAAGAAATACTGAAGCTTTCTTT.

This chain's CDR3 is CASRQGRYTEAFF. The CDR3 DNA reads TGTGCCAGCAGGCAGGGGCGGTACACTGAAGCTTTCTTT. V usage is TRBV6-6 and J usage is TRBJ1-1; possibly TRBD1 for D (6 bases). V was pared by 6 bases and J by 3 bases, with 11 bases between. This CDR3 spans 13 amino acids. Germline CDR1 and CDR2: MNHNY and SVGAGI (reference sequence).

V and J are TRBV25-1 and TRBJ1-6, with TRBD1 identical over 7 bases. V dropped 1 base and J dropped 10; count of bases not matched to a gene: 7. This CDR3 is 15 amino acids long. Germline CDR1 is MGHDK and CDR2 is SYGVNS. The CDR3 nucleotides are TGTGCCAGCAGTGAATCTGGGACAGTAGGCTCACCCCTCCACTTT. As protein: CASSESGTVGSPLHF.

The chain joins TRBV6-1 to TRBJ2-3, with D possibly matching TRBD2 (5 bases). The CDR3 spans 15 residues. V shed 7 bases and J shed 8 bases, with 22 bases lying between them. CDR1 and CDR2 (germline): MNHNS, SASEGT. The CDR3 is CASTQTSSFAGTQYF. As DNA, the CDR3 is TGTGCCAGCACTCAAACAAGCTCCTTCGCGGGTACGCAGTATTTT.

The V call is TRBV2, the J call TRBJ2-5, with 7 bases lining up with TRBD1. Germline V lookup: CDR1 SNHLY, CDR2 FYNNEI. CDR3 size: 14 residues. J lost 1 base, V lost 6 bases, and 5 bases had no gene match. The CDR3 region has the DNA TGTGCCAGCAGGAGGACAGGATTCCAAGAGACCCAGTACTTC. It is translated as CASRRTGFQETQYF.

The rearrangement links TRBV11-2 to TRBJ2-1; 10 bases are a match to TRBD2. After removal of 5 bases from V and 3 bases from J, the junction contained 4 bases not matched to a gene. The germline gives CDR1 SGHAT, CDR2 FQNNGV. The CDR3 sequence is 15 residues long. The CDR3 bases are TGTGCCAGCAGCCCACCTAGCGGGGGCTACAATGAGCAGTTCTTC. Protein sequence: CASSPPSGGYNEQFF.

The genes are TRBV6-5 and TRBJ1-1; D is perhaps TRBD1 (5 bases). Germline CDR1 and CDR2: MNHEY and SVGAGI. The V end lost 7 bases, the J end lost 7 bases, and 19 bases lay between the germline ends. The CDR3 runs to 14 residues. The CDR3 here is CASKGTYRDGEAFF. The CDR3 DNA follows: TGTGCCAGCAAAGGAACTTACCGGGACGGTGAAGCTTTCTTT.

The rearrangement uses TRBV7-9 and TRBJ2-4; possible D gene TRBD2, 5 bases. Trimming pared 1 base from V and 0 bases from J, leaving 7 bases between. Germline V CDR1 and CDR2: SEHNR, FQNEAQ (reference sequence). This CDR3 is built from 15 residues. The CDR3 here is CASSLDGLAKNIQYF. For the CDR3, the DNA is TGTGCCAGCAGCTTAGACGGACTAGCCAAAAACATTCAGTACTTC.

The rearrangement uses TRBV10-3 and TRBJ1-1; 8 bases align to TRBD1. Germline loops: CDR1 ENHRY, CDR2 SYGVKD. J gave up 5 bases and V 0 bases, and 2 bases lay outside the gene matches. CDR3 length: 14 residues. The CDR3, as DNA: TGTGCCATCAGTGAGTCGCAGGGGGCTACTGAAGCTTTCTTT. Amino acids: CAISESQGATEAFF.

CDR3 sequence (DNA): TGTGCCAGTAGTATACGGGGGCCGGGCAATTCACCCCTCCACTTT. This codes for CASSIRGPGNSPLHF. The rearrangement joins TRBV19 to TRBJ1-6; perhaps TRBD1 as D (6 bases). The CDR3 has 15 amino acids. V lost 2 bases, J lost 7 bases, and 12 bases lay in between. Per germline, CDR1 LNHDA and CDR2 SQIVND (reference sequence).

The V call is TRBV7-2, the J call TRBJ2-3; tentatively, D is TRBD1 (6 bases). Per germline, CDR1 SGHTA and CDR2 FQGNSA. This CDR3 spans 16 amino acids. Trimming took off 2 bases at V and 4 bases at J, with 16 bases between the two ends. CDR3 region: CASSLMGKDRSDTQYF. CDR3 nucleotides: TGTGCCAGCAGCTTAATGGGAAAGGACAGATCAGATACGCAGTATTTT.

This clone was seen a few times. V and J are TRBV7-2 and TRBJ2-7, with a weak D call TRBD1 (5 bases). In germline, CDR1 is SGHTA, CDR2 FQGNSA. CDR3 size: 13 residues. The V end was cut by 5 bases, the J end by 3 bases, with 11 bases between. The CDR3 bases are TGTGCCAGCAGCCAGGGTCCCAGCTACGAGCAGTACTTC. This gives the protein CASSQGPSYEQYF. Filled out from reference TRBV7-2 and TRBJ2-7, the complete variable domain reads GAGVSQSPSNKVTEKGKDVELRCDPISGHTALYWYRQSLGQGLEFLIYFQGNSAPDKSGLPSDRFSAERTGGSVSTLTIQRTQQEDSAVYLCASSQGPSYEQYFGPGTRLTVT.

This clone was picked up a small number of times. The gene calls are TRBV30 and TRBJ1-6; perhaps TRBD1 as D (5 bases). Deletions cut 4 bases from V and 6 bases from J, with 13 bases between. This CDR3 has 14 amino acids. Germline values: CDR1 GTSNPN, CDR2 SVGIG (reference sequence). For the CDR3, the DNA is TGTGCCTGGACGTTAGGGGTACTTAATTCACCCCTCCACTTT. Protein sequence: CAWTLGVLNSPLHF.

CDR3 in DNA: TGCGCCAGCAGCCAGCCAGGGGGCACGAAGGACAATCAGCCCCAGCATTTT. Encoded protein: CASSQPGGTKDNQPQHF. The rearrangement uses TRBV4-1 and TRBJ1-5, with TRBD1 matching over 8 bases. The V segment lost 3 bases and the J segment 3 bases; nucleotides outside the gene matches: 10. This CDR3 has 17 residues. Germline V CDR1 and CDR2: MGHRA, YSYEKL.

This sequence joins TRBV5-4 and TRBJ1-5, with D unresolved. The CDR3 runs to 14 residues. The germline gives CDR1 SGHNT, CDR2 YYREEE (reference sequence). Trimming took off 2 bases at V and 1 base at J, with 7 bases between the two ends. The CDR3 nucleotides are TGTGCCAGCAGCTTAGGCGGGAGCAATCAGCCCCAGCATTTT. Translating gives CASSLGGSNQPQHF.

This rearrangement joins TRBV2 to TRBJ1-1; tentatively, D is TRBD1 (5 bases). CDR1 is SNHLY and CDR2 is FYNNEI in the germline V gene. CDR3 length: 12 amino acids. Trimming shortened V by 4 bases and J by 7 bases, and 10 bases separated the two germline ends. Written as DNA, the CDR3 is TGTGCCAGCAGTGGACAGTTCCTTGAAGCTTTCTTT. Translated: CASSGQFLEAFF.

This rearrangement joins TRBV29-1 to TRBJ1-1; 7 bases are a match to TRBD1. V shed 3 bases and J 6 bases; nucleotides not matched to a gene: 4. The CDR3 length is 12 residues. Germline-derived CDR1 and CDR2 are SQVTM and ANQGSEA. CDR3 DNA sequence: TGCAGCGTTGACTCAGGGGGAGCTGAAGCTTTCTTT. This translates into CSVDSGGAEAFF.

The chain employs TRBV6-5 and TRBJ2-7, with D perhaps TRBD1 or TRBD2 (5 bases each). The CDR3 has 15 amino acids. V was trimmed by 2 bases and J by 4 bases, leaving 15 bases between them. Germline CDR1 reads MNHEY; CDR2 reads SVGAGI. CDR3 sequence reads: CASSYKRERGYEQYF. The CDR3 DNA reads TGTGCCAGCAGTTACAAGAGGGAAAGGGGTTACGAGCAGTACTTC.

The chain has TRBV6-1 and TRBJ1-5; no clear D. The CDR3 is made up of 14 amino acids. The germline gives CDR1 MNHNS, CDR2 SASEGT. Trimming left V 7 bases short and J 0 bases short, with 10 bases between. The DNA for the CDR3 is TGTGCCAGCACCGCGAGGGTTAGCAATCAGCCCCAGCATTTT. It encodes CASTARVSNQPQHF.

This clone was picked up one time. The chain carries TRBV30 and TRBJ2-1; a possible D gene is TRBD1 (6 bases). The germline V and J ends were trimmed by 0 bases and 5 bases, with 8 bases remaining between them. CDR1 and CDR2 (germline): GTSNPN, SVGIG (reference sequence). The CDR3 is made up of 13 amino acids. The CDR3 DNA follows: TGTGCCTGGAGTGTACACAGGGACAATGAGCAGTTCTTC. Its translation is CAWSVHRDNEQFF.